Described below is a single TCR beta chain sequence and its context. This sample stems from a study of blood T cell repertoires in COVID-19. At the level of the study: Nucleic acid was either cDNA or gDNA, and it came from T cells, B-cell-depleted T cells, or PBMCs.

Authors' processing steps: Amplification of reference gene primers was used by the study to estimate nucleated cell counts. Profiling relied on immunoSEQ multiplex PCR, and the TCRdb table lists in-frame clones only, not all of them. That table is the source of V, J and clone size, and D and trimming were worked out from the DNA. The sample includes about 39,000 clones, just over 90% of them seen just once. Germline CDR1 MNHEY, CDR2 SVGAGI. The ends lost 5 bases at V and 2 bases at J; junction bases unmatched: 6. The CDR3 runs to 14 residues. This sequence joins TRBV6-5 and TRBJ2-7, with 7 positions matching TRBD1. The clonotype comes from a man aged 45-65 years with active COVID-19. The specimen sequenced was peripheral blood. CDR3 nucleotide sequence: TGTGCCAGCAGTAACCGGGACAGACCCTACGAGCAGTACTTC. Its protein product is CASSNRDRPYEQYF.